A selection of T cell receptor beta chains follows, all from one sample in a study of CD8 T cells in Susac syndrome. TCRdb re-analysed the immunoSEQ multiplex PCR reads in MiXCR, keeping a single row per CDR3 protein. The repertoire holds 200,000 to 250,000 distinct CDR3 sequences, with about 94% as singletons. Sequencing input: CD4+ T cells from PBMCs. Source of these receptors: a human donor with Susac syndrome. The CDR3 runs from the conserved cysteine through the conserved F or W. Fields, in order: D gene, V gene, J gene, CDR3 DNA, CDR3 protein. The D gene is left open where the match is weak.

D gene: .; V gene: TRBV6-5; J gene: TRBJ2-4; CDR3 DNA: TGTGCCAGCAGTTACTCGAACCCGGGATCGGCCAAAAACATTCAGTACTTC; CDR3 protein: CASSYSNPGSAKNIQYF
D gene: .; V gene: TRBV12-3/TRBV12-4; J gene: TRBJ1-2; CDR3 DNA: TGTGCCAGCACTCTGCCAGGGCAGTCCGACGGCTACACCTTC; CDR3 protein: CASTLPGQSDGYTF
D gene: .; V gene: TRBV7-3; J gene: TRBJ2-1; CDR3 DNA: TGTGCCAGCAGCCCTAACGCTGGGGGGTTAGGTGAGCAGTTCTTC; CDR3 protein: CASSPNAGGLGEQFF
D gene: .; V gene: TRBV4-3; J gene: TRBJ1-1; CDR3 DNA: TGCGCCAGCAGGCAGGGGTACGGTGAGGACACTGAAGCTTTCTTT; CDR3 protein: CASRQGYGEDTEAFF
D gene: .; V gene: TRBV7-9; J gene: TRBJ1-1; CDR3 DNA: TGTGCCAGCAGCTTAGCGCAGGACCTCCTGGGCACTGAAGCTTTCTTT; CDR3 protein: CASSLAQDLLGTEAFF
D gene: TRBD2; V gene: TRBV6-2/TRBV6-3; J gene: TRBJ2-3; CDR3 DNA: TGTGCCAGCAGAACCGGGACTAGCCATCGGTACACAGATACGCAGTATTTT; CDR3 protein: CASRTGTSHRYTDTQYF
D gene: .; V gene: TRBV2; J gene: TRBJ2-7; CDR3 DNA: TGTGCCAGCAGGGACGGTACCTACGAGCAGTACTTC; CDR3 protein: CASRDGTYEQYF
D gene: .; V gene: TRBV2; J gene: TRBJ2-5; CDR3 DNA: TGTGCCAGCAGTGATGAAGAGACCCAGTACTTC; CDR3 protein: CASSDEETQYF
D gene: .; V gene: TRBV15; J gene: TRBJ1-3; CDR3 DNA: TGTGCCACCAGCAGAGACAGGGTGTCTGGAAACACCATATATTTT; CDR3 protein: CATSRDRVSGNTIYF
D gene: .; V gene: TRBV7-2; J gene: TRBJ1-1; CDR3 DNA: TGTGCCAGCAGCACTAGCGCGGCAGGTCTAGCTTTCTTT; CDR3 protein: CASSTSAAGLAFF
D gene: .; V gene: TRBV30; J gene: TRBJ1-1; CDR3 DNA: TGTGCCTGGAGTCCCGCACTTATGAACACTGAAGCTTTCTTT; CDR3 protein: CAWSPALMNTEAFF
D gene: TRBD2; V gene: TRBV3-1; J gene: TRBJ2-5; CDR3 DNA: TGTGCCAGCAGCTACGCACTAGCGGGGCTACCACAAGAGACCCAGTACTTC; CDR3 protein: CASSYALAGLPQETQYF
D gene: .; V gene: TRBV7-2; J gene: TRBJ2-3; CDR3 DNA: TGTGCCAGCAGCCCTACGGGGCAAACTAGCACAGATACGCAGTATTTT; CDR3 protein: CASSPTGQTSTDTQYF